This T cell receptor beta chain was sequenced for a study of regulatory T cells in long-lasting Graves disease. Whole-study results and caveats: The persistent group shared 2,500 to 3,000 public clonotypes, more than the 950 to 1,000 shared by new patients.

This CDR3 is built from 16 residues. From germline, CDR1 is MDHEN and CDR2 SYDVKM. V was clipped by 3 bases and J by 2 bases, with 17 bases between them. The time point: newly diagnosed GD, antithyroid drugs for less than 3 months. PBMC-derived RNA was used for the TCR library. This clonotype was observed at least ten times. Its cognate antigen is unknown. Building the TCR beta libraries relied on iRepertoire HTBI primers, and CDR3 regions underwent Arm-PCR. TCRdb passed the multiplex PCR reads through MiXCR, listing each CDR3 protein once. The sample records 200,000 to 250,000 distinct CDR3 sequences, roughly 19% being singletons. These records were also assigned to another study, of T cells in Graves' hyperthyroidism and ophthalmopathy.

The sequenced sample was peripheral blood mononuclear cells (PBMCs), obtained at new diagnosis, from a patient treated with antithyroid drugs. The TCR sequence derives from a young woman with Graves disease. V usage is TRBV28 and J usage is TRBJ2-7, with D possibly matching TRBD1 (6 bases). In DNA, the CDR3 is TGTGCCAGCAGTTTCCCCTATTCCAGGGGAACCTACGAGCAGTACTTC. Amino acid sequence: CASSFPYSRGTYEQYF.